Listed below are T cell receptor beta chains from one sample, sequenced in a study of beta chain features in type 1 diabetes. Here immunoSEQ multiplex PCR was the method, and the copy in TCRdb shows in-frame clones only, minus some. The data contain about 150,000 clones, 10% to 15% of them singletons. What was sequenced was central memory CD4+ T cells from blood. The source of these receptors is a man between 18 and 35 years old with type 1 diabetes. CDR3s include the opening cysteine and the closing phenylalanine or tryptophan. D genes are given only for firm matches. Some rows have no size entry. The others give once, few or many, or a class for an expanded clone.

>TRBV6-6|few|NA|TRBJ1-1
CASSLYDRPNTEAFF
TGTGCCAGCAGCCTCTACGACCGGCCGAACACTGAAGCTTTCTTT
>TRBV5-4|NA|TRBD1|TRBJ1-2
CASSRTGSPVDYGYTF
TGTGCCAGCAGCAGGACAGGTTCTCCGGTTGACTATGGCTACACCTTC
>TRBV14|NA|NA|TRBJ2-5
CASSGRGETQYF
TGTGCCAGCAGCGGTCGGGGGGAGACCCAGTACTTC
>TRBV6-5|NA|NA|TRBJ1-1
CASSYSMDPPNTEAFF
TGTGCCAGCAGTTACTCGATGGACCCGCCGAACACTGAAGCTTTCTTT
>TRBV7-9|few|TRBD1|TRBJ1-2
CASSFGQGADYGYTF
TGTGCCAGCAGCTTCGGACAGGGGGCGGACTATGGCTACACCTTC
>TRBV28|NA|NA|TRBJ1-1
CASGYSLEGTEAFF
TGTGCCAGTGGATACAGTCTCGAGGGCACTGAAGCTTTCTTT
>TRBV18|NA|NA|TRBJ1-4
CASSPTGEANEKLFF
TGTGCCAGCTCACCCACCGGGGAGGCAAATGAAAAACTGTTTTTT
>TRBV6-1|few|NA|TRBJ1-5
CASSPWEDQPQHF
TGTGCCAGCAGCCCTTGGGAGGATCAGCCCCAGCATTTT
>TRBV7-2|NA|TRBD1|TRBJ1-6
CASSQGGAPLHF
TGTGCCAGCAGCCAGGGGGGGGCACCCCTCCACTTT
>TRBV7-2|once|NA|TRBJ1-5
CASSLWGNQPQHF
TGTGCCAGCAGCTTATGGGGTAATCAGCCCCAGCATTTT
>TRBV28|NA|NA|TRBJ1-5
CASTYGGQGNQPQHF
TGTGCCAGCACCTACGGGGGGCAGGGGAATCAGCCCCAGCATTTT
>TRBV23-1|many|NA|TRBJ2-1
CASTPVYNEQFF
TGCGCCAGCACCCCGGTTTACAATGAGCAGTTCTTC
>TRBV15|NA|NA|TRBJ2-7
CATSRDFQGYEQYF
TGTGCCACCAGCAGAGATTTTCAGGGCTACGAGCAGTACTTC
>TRBV6-7|few|NA|TRBJ1-5
CASRGREGDQPQHF
TGTGCCAGCAGAGGTAGGGAAGGGGATCAGCCCCAGCATTTT
>TRBV5-1|NA|NA|TRBJ1-1
CASMGNTEAFF
TGCGCCAGCATGGGGAACACTGAAGCTTTCTTT